The 25 T cell receptor beta chains presented below share a single source sample, sequenced in a study of CD8 T cells in Susac syndrome. When the RNA was reverse transcribed, random hexamers were used with an input of about 0.5 to 1 ug. TCRdb fed the immunoSEQ multiplex PCR reads into MiXCR, producing one record per CDR3 protein. This repertoire shows about 300,000 distinct CDR3 sequences, 70% to 90% found once; its top ten account for around 0.22%. Specimen: CD8+ T cells from PBMCs. Source of these receptors: a human donor with multiple sclerosis.

The chain uses TRBV14 and TRBJ2-1, with TRBD2 matching over 9 bases. This CDR3 spans 15 amino acids. Trimming cost V 4 bases and J 0 bases; bases outside gene matches: 1. Germline V gene data show CDR1 as SGHDN and CDR2 as FVKESK. CDR3 sequence reads: CASSPGLASYNEQFF. The CDR3 DNA sequence: TGTGCCAGCAGCCCGGGACTAGCCTCCTACAATGAGCAGTTCTTC.

CDR3 DNA sequence: TGTGCCAGCTCACGGGTCTGGTCGAACACCGGGGAGCTGTTTTTT. This sequence encodes CASSRVWSNTGELFF. This chain links TRBV18 with TRBJ2-2; D is undetermined. The V gene lost 4 bases and the J gene lost 0 bases, with 9 bases spanning the gap. This CDR3 is 15 amino acids long. CDR1 is KGHSH and CDR2 is LQKENI in the germline V gene.

This rearrangement joins TRBV19 to TRBJ2-1, with a weak D call TRBD1 (5 bases). This CDR3 has 15 residues. Trimming shortened V by 2 bases and J by 2 bases, and 10 bases separated the two germline ends. CDR1 and CDR2 (germline): LNHDA, SQIVND (reference sequence). The CDR3 loop reads CASSIYLTAYNEQFF. The CDR3 nucleotides read TGTGCCAGTAGTATATATCTGACAGCCTACAATGAGCAGTTCTTC.

The chain carries TRBV12-3 or TRBV12-4 and TRBJ1-2, with 9 positions matching TRBD1. The CDR3 consists of 13 residues. After removal of 6 bases from V and 10 bases from J, the junction contained 9 bases not matched to a gene. CDR3 sequence: CASRRTGVEDYTF. The CDR3 nucleotides are TGTGCCAGCAGACGGACAGGGGTTGAAGACTACACCTTC.

This sequence joins TRBV29-1 and TRBJ2-1; possibly TRBD1 for D (5 bases). V was shortened by 4 bases and J by 0 bases, with 13 bases between the two germline ends. The germline V gene has CDR1 SQVTM and CDR2 ANQGSEA. The CDR3 has 15 amino acids. CDR3 bases: TGCAGCGTTGTCGACAGCGCCCGCTCCTACAATGAGCAGTTCTTC. This gives the protein CSVVDSARSYNEQFF.

The chain has TRBV6-5 and TRBJ2-1; TRBD1 is a possible D gene (7 bases). This CDR3 spans 15 amino acids. Germline CDR1 MNHEY, CDR2 SVGAGI. V was shortened by 2 bases and J by 9 bases, with 17 bases between the two germline ends. CDR3 DNA: TGTGCCAGCAGTTACGCGGAGGGGGCGTTGGGTGAGCAGTTCTTC. This encodes CASSYAEGALGEQFF.

V gene TRBV27 combines with J gene TRBJ1-1; 7 nucleotides line up with TRBD1. The V segment lost 5 bases and the J segment 4 bases; nucleotides outside the gene matches: 7. This CDR3 contains 14 residues. Germline values: CDR1 MNHEY, CDR2 SMNVEV (reference sequence). The CDR3: CASSEGGWVTEAFF. DNA for the CDR3: TGTGCCAGCAGTGAAGGGGGCTGGGTCACTGAAGCTTTCTTT.

The rearrangement uses TRBV10-3 and TRBJ2-4; 8 nucleotides match TRBD1. The CDR3 has 14 amino acids. Trimming removed 6 bases from V and 5 bases from J; junction bases left unmatched: 6. Germline-derived CDR1 and CDR2 are ENHRY and SYGVKD. CDR3 sequence reads: CAISGTGEENIQYF. DNA for the CDR3: TGTGCCATCAGCGGGACAGGAGAAGAAAACATTCAGTACTTC.

The chain carries TRBV29-1 and TRBJ1-1; D remains ambiguous. This CDR3 region has 10 residues. From germline, CDR1 is SQVTM and CDR2 ANQGSEA. Trimming took 5 bases from V and 11 from J, leaving 12 bases between them. As DNA, the CDR3 is TGCAGCGTTCTCACTCTGGAGGCTTTCTTT. Residues: CSVLTLEAFF. Together with reference TRBV29-1 and TRBJ1-1, the CDR3 gives the full variable domain: SAVISQKPSRDICQRGTSLTIQCQVDSQVTMMFWYRQQPGQSLTLIATANQGSEATYESGFVIDKFPISRPNLTFSTLTVSNMSPEDSSIYLCSVLTLEAFFGQGTRLTVV.

J is TRBJ2-7 and V is TRBV7-9; D possibly uses TRBD1 or TRBD2 (5 bases each). The CDR3 has 15 residues. Looked up from germline, CDR1 is SEHNR and CDR2 is FQNEAQ (reference sequence). V lost 0 bases and J lost 3, with 12 bases in between. CDR3 bases: TGTGCCAGCAGCTTAGCGATCGGGACGGTCTACGAGCAGTACTTC. It is translated as CASSLAIGTVYEQYF.

V is TRBV27 and J is TRBJ2-3, with D perhaps TRBD1 (6 bases). The CDR3 is made up of 14 amino acids. Germline values: CDR1 MNHEY, CDR2 SMNVEV (reference sequence). The V gene lost 6 bases and the J gene lost 2 bases, with 12 bases spanning the gap. CDR3 loop: CASRTGLSTDTQYF. In DNA form, the CDR3 reads TGTGCCAGCAGGACAGGTTTATCCACAGATACGCAGTATTTT.

Written as DNA, the CDR3 is TGTGCCAGCAGCTTAGAAGGGAATGAGGAAAAACTGTTTTTT. Encoded protein: CASSLEGNEEKLFF. The V and J genes are TRBV7-2 and TRBJ1-4; D gene unclear. This CDR3 comprises 14 residues. In germline, CDR1 is SGHTA, CDR2 FQGNSA. With 1 base removed from V and 8 bases from J, the gap between germline ends came to 11 bases.

In its sample, this clonotype was seen a few times. The genes are TRBV12-3 or TRBV12-4 and TRBJ2-7; the D is unclear. The ends were cut back, 3 bases at V and 6 bases at J, with 15 bases in the middle. This CDR3 contains 14 residues. As DNA, the CDR3 is TGTGCCAGCAGTTTTTCCGGGCAGCTAGGCGAGCAGTACTTC. It codes for CASSFSGQLGEQYF.

This chain connects TRBV6-2 or TRBV6-3 to TRBJ2-7; D may be TRBD1 or TRBD2 (5 bases each). V lost 8 bases, J lost 2 bases, and 13 bases lay in between. Germline lookup yields CDR1 MNHEY and CDR2 SVGEGT. The CDR3 runs to 13 residues. CDR3 residues: CASLGDPTYEQYF. CDR3 bases: TGTGCCAGCCTCGGGGACCCCACCTACGAGCAGTACTTC.

The count of this clonotype is one. The chain couples TRBV11-3 to TRBJ2-7, with D hard to call. This CDR3 spans 13 amino acids. Looked up from germline, CDR1 is SGHNT and CDR2 is YENEEA. The ends were cut back, 5 bases at V and 4 bases at J, with 12 bases in the middle. The CDR3 loop is CASSREQTYEQYF. CDR3 nucleotide sequence: TGTGCCAGCAGCCGAGAACAGACTTACGAGCAGTACTTC.

The rearrangement joins TRBV7-8 to TRBJ1-5, with D tentatively TRBD1 (5 bases). Germline values: CDR1 SGHVS, CDR2 FQNEAQ. Trimming took 5 bases from V and 9 from J, leaving 20 bases between them. This CDR3 contains 15 residues. In DNA form, the CDR3 reads TGTGCCAGCAGCCCCGGGACCCCTTATGGGCCGCCCCAGCATTTT. Residues: CASSPGTPYGPPQHF. The full variable domain, with the rest looked up from reference TRBV7-8 and TRBJ1-5, is GAGVSQSPRYKVAKRGQDVALRCDPISGHVSLFWYQQALGQGPEFLTYFQNEAQLDKSGLPSDRFFAERPEGSVSTLKIQRTQQEDSAVYLCASSPGTPYGPPQHFGDGTRLSIL.

This clonotype was counted between two and nine times. The rearrangement links TRBV11-2 to TRBJ2-1; unclear D gene. Germline loops: CDR1 SGHAT, CDR2 FQNNGV. The CDR3 runs 15 residues. Between the trimmed V and J ends, which lost 2 bases and 0 bases, there was a span of 8 bases. CDR3 coding DNA: TGTGCCAGCAGCTTAATCCCGAGCTCCTACAATGAGCAGTTCTTC. Amino acid sequence: CASSLIPSSYNEQFF.

In its sample, this clonotype was seen a few times. The chain employs TRBV20-1 and TRBJ2-7; possible D gene TRBD1, 6 bases. The CDR3 runs 14 residues. Between the trimmed V and J ends, which lost 1 base and 0 bases, there was a span of 10 bases. Germline V gene data show CDR1 as DFQATT and CDR2 as SNEGSKA (reference sequence). The chain's CDR3 is CSARGRQVSYEQYF. The CDR3 DNA sequence: TGCAGTGCTAGAGGCCGACAGGTCTCCTACGAGCAGTACTTC.

The CDR3 DNA reads TGTGCCAGTAGTATTTGGCTAGCGGGGGACAATGAGCAGTTCTTC. It encodes CASSIWLAGDNEQFF. V is TRBV19 and J is TRBJ2-1, with 10 bases that match TRBD2. CDR1 and CDR2 from the germline V gene are LNHDA and SQIVND (reference sequence). V shed 3 bases and J 5 bases; nucleotides not matched to a gene: 4. The CDR3 extends over 15 amino acids.

V and J are TRBV28 and TRBJ2-3; maybe TRBD1 (6 bases). V lost 5 bases and J lost 4, with 10 bases in between. The CDR3 has 13 amino acids. Germline CDR1 is MDHEN and CDR2 is SYDVKM. DNA for the CDR3: TGTGCCAGCAGTGGGGGCTTCGCAGATACGCAGTATTTT. This codes for CASSGGFADTQYF.

The V gene is TRBV4-3, the J gene TRBJ2-4; D not resolved. The CDR3 contains 15 residues. Germline lookup yields CDR1 LGHNA and CDR2 YSLEER. The germline V and J ends were trimmed by 1 base and 8 bases, with 15 bases remaining between them. The CDR3 is CASSQGVSPEHIQYF. For the CDR3, the DNA is TGCGCCAGCAGCCAAGGGGTCTCCCCGGAGCACATTCAGTACTTC.

As to this clonotype: A junction end diverges from the germline sequence, so it may reflect a read error. V and J are TRBV28 and TRBJ2-5; possible D gene TRBD2, 6 bases. The CDR3 covers 16 residues. CDR1 MDHEN and CDR2 SYDVKM come from the germline V gene. This CDR3 is CAGSRESPGHQETQYF. CDR3 bases: TGTGCCGGCAGTCGGGAGTCCCCGGGACACCAAGAGACCCAGTACTTC. Together with reference TRBV28 and TRBJ2-5, the CDR3 gives the full variable domain: DVKVTQSSRYLVKRTGEKVFLECVQDMDHENMFWYRQDPGLGLRLIYFSYDVKMKEKGDIPEGYSVSREKKERFSLILESASTNQTSMYLCAGSRESPGHQETQYFGPGTRLLVL.

This sequence joins TRBV27 and TRBJ2-7, with D maybe TRBD1 (5 bases). There are 20 residues in the CDR3. Trimming shortened V by 5 bases and J by 2 bases, and 31 bases separated the two germline ends. Germline loops: CDR1 MNHEY, CDR2 SMNVEV (reference sequence). The CDR3 protein is CASSPSRPGQGKTSTYEQYF. The CDR3 bases are TGTGCCAGCAGTCCATCTCGGCCCGGGCAGGGTAAAACCAGTACCTACGAGCAGTACTTC.

This clonotype was found once. The chain combines TRBV27 with TRBJ2-3; D is ambiguous. This CDR3 has 13 residues. With 5 bases removed from V and 4 bases from J, the gap between germline ends came to 10 bases. Looked up from germline, CDR1 is MNHEY and CDR2 is SMNVEV (reference sequence). The DNA of the CDR3 is TGTGCCAGCAGTCACCTTGGGGCAGATACGCAGTATTTT. This codes for CASSHLGADTQYF.

The rearrangement uses TRBV19 and TRBJ2-2; a possible D gene is TRBD2 (5 bases). The CDR3 totals 16 residues. Trimming took 9 bases from V and 4 from J, leaving 21 bases between them. CDR1 LNHDA and CDR2 SQIVND come from the germline V gene (reference sequence). This CDR3 reads CASDMGDFPSTGELFF. DNA of the CDR3: TGTGCCAGCGACATGGGAGACTTCCCGAGCACCGGGGAGCTGTTTTTT.